This TCR beta chain was recorded in a study of cytomegalovirus exposure and HLA in healthy donors. Use of 60 Vbeta and 13 Jbeta primers characterized the PCR. The protocol was immunoSEQ multiplex PCR, while the TCRdb copy is restricted to in-frame clones and leaves out a portion. The table lists around 200,000 clones, around 77% of them singletons. V was clipped by 5 bases and J by 8 bases, with 22 bases between them. Looked up from germline, CDR1 is SGDLS and CDR2 is YYNGEE. The CDR3 extends over 15 amino acids. The chain couples TRBV9 to TRBJ1-2; perhaps TRBD1 as D (5 bases). This sequence was found in a woman in her twenties or thirties in good health and CMV-seropositive. Sequences were obtained from PBMCs. The CDR3 here is CASRFGGWGLGGYTF. CDR3 nucleotides: TGTGCCAGCAGATTTGGGGGGTGGGGGTTGGGAGGCTACACCTTC.